A selection of T cell receptor beta chains follows, all from one sample in a study of chemoradiotherapy in HPV16-positive cancers. Using immunoSEQ multiplex PCR, the repertoire was profiled, and TCRdb retains in-frame clones only, with some absent. This sample has 7,000 or so clones, with 77% found just once. This specimen was collected from a patient who underwent chemoradiotherapy. All receptors come from a human donor with HPV-associated anogenital cancer. The CDR3 runs from the conserved cysteine through the conserved F or W. The order of the fields is J gene, clone size, V gene, D gene, CDR3 protein, CDR3 DNA. A D gene is named only where the DNA matches it firmly. Rows give clone size only sometimes, using once, few, many, or a class for an expanded clone.

TRBJ2-1 | NA | TRBV30 | NA | CAWSPGRHNEQFF | TGTGCCTGGAGTCCCGGACGTCACAATGAGCAGTTCTTC
TRBJ1-4 | NA | TRBV7-2 | NA | CASSLMQGDEKLFF | TGTGCCAGCAGCTTAATGCAGGGAGATGAAAAACTGTTTTTT
TRBJ1-1 | NA | TRBV7-9 | NA | CASSLRSSEAFF | TGTGCCAGCAGCTTACGATCGTCTGAAGCTTTCTTT
TRBJ1-6 | few | TRBV28 | NA | CASSLLQGTNSPLHF | TGTGCCAGCAGTTTATTGCAGGGAACAAATTCACCCCTCCACTTT
TRBJ2-4 | once | TRBV16 | NA | CASSQSGGTAKNIQYF | TGTGCCAGCAGCCAATCTGGGGGGACAGCCAAAAACATTCAGTACTTC
TRBJ2-6 | NA | TRBV15 | NA | CATSFGWFAGHDRPGANVLTF | TGTGCCACCAGCTTTGGTTGGTTTGCGGGACACGACCGACCTGGGGCCAACGTCCTGACTTTC
TRBJ2-1 | NA | TRBV7-9 | NA | CASSSAAYPGTEDEQFF | TGTGCCAGCAGCTCAGCCGCTTACCCGGGTACCGAGGATGAGCAGTTCTTC
TRBJ2-7 | NA | TRBV6-6 | NA | CASSYLVLGPTEQYF | TGTGCCAGCAGTTACTTGGTTCTGGGGCCAACCGAGCAGTACTTC
TRBJ2-7 | NA | TRBV30 | NA | CAWRRGKGYEQYF | TGTGCCTGGAGACGGGGGAAAGGCTACGAGCAGTACTTC
TRBJ2-3 | NA | TRBV10-3 | TRBD1 | CAISESRTGGTDTQYF | TGTGCCATCAGTGAGTCGAGGACAGGGGGCACAGATACGCAGTATTTT
TRBJ2-7 | NA | TRBV27 | TRBD1 | CASSPTGEASYEQYF | TGTGCCAGCAGTCCCACAGGGGAAGCCTCCTACGAGCAGTACTTC
TRBJ1-5 | NA | TRBV19 | NA | CASTRAHGGNQPQHF | TGTGCCAGTACTCGGGCCCATGGGGGCAATCAGCCCCAGCATTTT
TRBJ1-1 | NA | TRBV28 | NA | CASSVTREAFF | TGTGCCAGCAGCGTGACCAGGGAAGCTTTCTTT
TRBJ2-7 | NA | TRBV5-4 | NA | CASSPATGTDSEQYF | TGTGCCAGCAGCCCCGCCACCGGGACCGACTCCGAGCAGTACTTC
TRBJ1-3 | NA | TRBV30 | NA | CAWSTGQLYSGNTIYF | TGTGCCTGGAGTACAGGACAGCTTTACTCTGGAAACACCATATATTTT
TRBJ2-3 | NA | TRBV19 | NA | CASSIAGGTDTQYF | TGTGCCAGTAGTATCGCAGGGGGCACAGATACGCAGTATTTT
TRBJ2-3 | NA | TRBV7-3 | NA | CASSLTLGGTDTQYF | TGTGCCAGCAGCTTAACGCTGGGGGGCACAGATACGCAGTATTTT
TRBJ1-2 | NA | TRBV5-1 | NA | CASSSPPNYGYTF | TGCGCCAGCAGCTCCCCCCCTAACTATGGCTACACCTTC
TRBJ2-1 | NA | TRBV2 | TRBD1 | CASTTGGFAFGYNEQFF | TGTGCCAGCACCACAGGGGGCTTCGCGTTCGGTTACAATGAGCAGTTCTTC
TRBJ1-6 | NA | TRBV18 | NA | CASSQKQPGLNSPLHF | TGTGCCAGCTCACAGAAGCAGCCGGGGTTAAATTCACCCCTCCACTTT
TRBJ1-6 | NA | TRBV6-1 | NA | CASSQDRVRSPLHF | TGTGCCAGCAGCCAGGACAGAGTTCGGTCACCCCTCCACTTT
TRBJ1-2 | once | TRBV19 | NA | CASSIAGRDGYTF | TGTGCCAGTAGTATAGCAGGGCGGGATGGCTACACCTTC
TRBJ2-5 | NA | TRBV28 | NA | CASRLIGETQYF | TGTGCCAGCCGCCTGATCGGAGAGACCCAGTACTTC
TRBJ2-5 | NA | TRBV19 | TRBD2 | CASSTIAGGSETQYF | TGTGCCAGTAGTACAATAGCGGGGGGCTCAGAGACCCAGTACTTC
TRBJ2-2 | NA | TRBV7-2 | NA | CASSLTLTVGELFF | TGTGCCAGCAGCTTAACCCTGACAGTCGGGGAGCTGTTTTTT
TRBJ1-1 | NA | TRBV12-2 | NA | CAISLPRGQPEAFF | TGTGCAATCTCCCTGCCCCGGGGGCAGCCTGAAGCTTTCTTT
TRBJ2-7 | NA | TRBV14 | NA | CASSAKGYEQYF | TGTGCCAGCAGTGCTAAAGGGTACGAGCAGTACTTC
TRBJ2-7 | few | TRBV9 | TRBD2 | CASSVGWEGSEQYF | TGTGCCAGCAGCGTAGGATGGGAGGGTTCGGAGCAGTACTTC
TRBJ1-2 | once | TRBV10-3 | NA | CAISESGYGYTF | TGTGCCATCAGTGAGTCGGGCTATGGCTACACCTTC
TRBJ2-7 | NA | TRBV4-2 | TRBD1 | CASSPRGGQGLFYEQYF | TGTGCCAGCAGCCCTCGAGGGGGACAGGGGCTTTTTTACGAGCAGTACTTC
TRBJ2-7 | NA | TRBV18 | NA | CASSPGVGSYEQYF | TGTGCCAGCTCACCAGGGGTGGGGTCTTACGAGCAGTACTTC
TRBJ1-4 | few | TRBV30 | NA | CAWRGNEKLFF | TGTGCCTGGAGGGGTAATGAAAAACTGTTTTTT
TRBJ2-7 | NA | TRBV5-1 | NA | CASSSSGEQYF | TGCGCCAGCAGCTCGAGCGGGGAGCAGTACTTC
TRBJ2-5 | few | TRBV19 | NA | CASSHGLRETQYF | TGTGCCAGTAGTCATGGGCTTCGGGAGACCCAGTACTTC
TRBJ2-7 | NA | TRBV10-1 | NA | CASSARGAVYEQYF | TGCGCCAGCAGTGCTCGGGGGGCAGTCTACGAGCAGTACTTC
TRBJ2-7 | NA | TRBV5-5 | NA | CASSLGYFYEQYF | TGTGCCAGCAGCTTAGGCTATTTCTACGAGCAGTACTTC
TRBJ1-6 | few | TRBV7-3 | NA | CASSFGTHNSPLHF | TGTGCCAGCAGCTTCGGGACCCATAATTCACCCCTCCACTTT
TRBJ2-3 | NA | TRBV19 | NA | CASSIAKRDTDTQYF | TGTGCCAGTAGTATTGCGAAGCGAGACACAGATACGCAGTATTTT
TRBJ2-7 | NA | TRBV7-9 | NA | CASSPRGPYEQYF | TGTGCCAGCAGCCCCCGCGGGCCCTACGAGCAGTACTTC
TRBJ1-6 | NA | TRBV5-6 | NA | CASSPWNSPLHF | TGTGCCAGCAGTCCATGGAATTCACCCCTCCACTTT
TRBJ2-5 | NA | TRBV7-2 | NA | CASSLNFEETQYF | TGTGCCAGCAGCTTAAACTTCGAAGAGACCCAGTACTTC
TRBJ1-5 | NA | TRBV19 | NA | CASMPQMSNQPQHF | TGTGCCAGTATGCCCCAGATGAGCAATCAGCCCCAGCATTTT
TRBJ1-6 | few | TRBV28 | NA | CASSPSGLPGIFSYNSPLHF | TGTGCCAGCAGCCCATCGGGCCTGCCGGGCATTTTCTCCTATAATTCACCCCTCCACTTT
TRBJ1-5 | NA | TRBV2 | NA | CASREGNYQPQHF | TGTGCCAGCAGGGAAGGGAATTATCAGCCCCAGCATTTT
TRBJ1-1 | NA | TRBV6-5 | NA | CATWETRANTEAFF | TGTGCCACCTGGGAGACCAGGGCGAACACTGAAGCTTTCTTT
TRBJ1-1 | NA | TRBV4-1 | NA | CASSQESAGPEAFF | TGCGCCAGCAGCCAAGAATCAGCGGGGCCTGAAGCTTTCTTT
TRBJ1-2 | NA | TRBV28 | TRBD1 | CASVQQGKYGYTF | TGTGCCAGCGTACAACAGGGGAAGTATGGCTACACCTTC
TRBJ1-1 | NA | TRBV5-1 | NA | CASSPDGGGKATEAFF | TGCGCCAGCAGCCCGGATGGGGGGGGTAAAGCCACTGAAGCTTTCTTT
TRBJ2-1 | once | TRBV7-9 | NA | CASSSSDSYNEQFF | TGTGCCAGCAGCTCATCCGACAGTTACAATGAGCAGTTCTTC
TRBJ2-1 | NA | TRBV5-1 | TRBD2 | CASSFPSGGGTYNEQFF | TGCGCCAGCAGCTTCCCTAGCGGGGGTGGAACCTACAATGAGCAGTTCTTC
TRBJ2-7 | NA | TRBV9 | NA | CASSVGAGPRNEQYF | TGTGCCAGCAGCGTAGGGGCGGGGCCCAGGAACGAGCAGTACTTC